Presented here are 20 T cell receptor beta chains from one specimen sequenced in a study of OX40 agonist ivuxolimab in advanced cancers. The assay was immunoSEQ multiplex PCR, and TCRdb's table has in-frame clones only and misses some. The table includes over 70,000 clones, about 86% detected once. The source material was CD4+ or CD8+ T cells sorted from blood, sampled in a trial of the OX40 agonist ivuxolimab. The source of these receptors is an adult with an advanced solid tumor such as melanoma, head and neck, liver or kidney cancer.

The chain carries TRBV21-1 and TRBJ1-5; no check of the table's D call, TRBD1, against the DNA was made. TRBV21-1 is marked as a pseudogene. The CDR3 is 17 amino acids. CDR3 residues: CASSARDRGRVRQPQHF. DNA of the CDR3: TGTGCCAGCAGCGCCCGAGACAGGGGGCGAGTTCGTCAGCCCCAGCATTTT.

The chain couples TRBV12-5 to TRBJ1-3; D call uncertain. From germline, CDR1 is LGHNT and CDR2 FRNRAP. The CDR3 runs 11 residues. Trimming took off 6 bases at V and 7 bases at J, with 7 bases between the two ends. The CDR3 sequence is CASGLLNTIYF. The CDR3 DNA reads as TGTGCTAGTGGCCTGCTTAACACCATATATTTT.

This clone was seen a few times. This chain links TRBV18 with TRBJ2-1; 12 bases fit TRBD2. The V segment lost 1 base and the J segment 2 bases; nucleotides outside the gene matches: 3. From germline, CDR1 is KGHSH and CDR2 LQKENI. The CDR3 is 17 residues long. The CDR3 here is CASSPRTSGITYNEQFF. In DNA form, the CDR3 reads TGTGCCAGCTCACCACGGACTAGCGGGATTACCTACAATGAGCAGTTCTTC.

This sequence joins TRBV7-9 and TRBJ2-7, with a weak D call TRBD1 (5 bases). V gave up 1 base and J gave up 9 bases, with 19 bases separating them. This CDR3 spans 15 amino acids. The germline gives CDR1 SEHNR, CDR2 FQNEAQ (reference sequence). For the CDR3, the DNA is TGTGCCAGCAGCTTAGATGGGTCCAAAGTTCAGGGGCAGTACTTC. The encoded protein is CASSLDGSKVQGQYF.

V usage is TRBV7-3 and J usage is TRBJ2-1, with a tentative D call TRBD1 (6 bases). Germline-derived CDR1 and CDR2 are SGHTA and FQGTGA. CDR3 length equals 14 residues. V was cut by 6 bases and J by 7 bases, with 16 bases left in between. The CDR3 here is CASSWASGVNEQFF. For the CDR3, the DNA is TGTGCCAGCAGTTGGGCTTCAGGGGTGAATGAGCAGTTCTTC.

In this sample, this clone turned up once. This chain links TRBV11-3 with TRBJ2-3; the match to TRBD1 covers 10 bases. Germline V gene sequence: CDR1 SGHNT, CDR2 YENEEA. Losses at the gene ends were 5 bases for V and 7 bases for J; bases not matched to a gene: 6. This CDR3 has 14 amino acids. Here the CDR3 DNA reads TGTGCCAGCAGCGCCCGACAGGGGGCGAATACGCAGTATTTT. Translated, it gives CASSARQGANTQYF.

This rearrangement joins TRBV7-9 to TRBJ2-3; 10 bases agree with TRBD2. Germline V CDR1 and CDR2: SEHNR, FQNEAQ (reference sequence). The trim removed 0 bases at V and 2 bases at J, leaving 8 bases unmatched. CDR3 length: 18 residues. CDR3 in amino acids: CASSLAEGSGGPTDTQYF. CDR3 DNA sequence: TGTGCCAGCAGCTTAGCGGAAGGTAGCGGGGGGCCCACAGATACGCAGTATTTT.

A few counts support this clone. The chain couples TRBV5-4 to TRBJ2-3, with 11 bases lining up with TRBD1. Germline CDR1 SGHNT, CDR2 YYREEE (reference sequence). J gave up 2 bases and V 3 bases, and 8 bases lay outside the gene matches. This CDR3 spans 17 amino acids. The CDR3 is CASSWSRDRGNTDTQYF. As DNA, the CDR3 is TGTGCCAGCAGCTGGTCCCGGGACAGGGGGAACACAGATACGCAGTATTTT.

The chain uses TRBV5-5 and TRBJ2-5; a possible D gene is TRBD2 (5 bases). The CDR3 has 14 residues. Trimming removed 4 bases from V and 0 bases from J, with 10 bases in between. Per germline, CDR1 SGHKS and CDR2 YYEKEE (reference sequence). CDR3 bases: TGTGCCAGCAGCCGAGGGCCGAACCAAGAGACCCAGTACTTC. It translates to CASSRGPNQETQYF.

This sequence joins TRBV5-1 and TRBJ2-7, with TRBD2 matching over 12 bases. The V gene end was trimmed by 4 bases and the J gene end by 7 bases; junction bases not matched to a gene: 9. CDR1 and CDR2 (germline): SGHRS, YFSETQ. The CDR3 contains 15 residues. CDR3: CASSLTSGGMGEQYF. CDR3 DNA: TGCGCCAGCAGCCTGACTAGCGGGGGCATGGGGGAGCAGTACTTC.

The V and J genes are TRBV6-1 and TRBJ2-5, with D perhaps TRBD1 (6 bases). The CDR3 sequence is 12 residues long. V was shortened by 11 bases and J by 4 bases, with 14 bases between the two germline ends. Germline V CDR1 and CDR2: MNHNS, SASEGT. The CDR3: CAGRQAGETQYF. CDR3 nucleotide sequence: TGTGCCGGTAGACAGGCAGGAGAGACCCAGTACTTC.

The chain is built from TRBV11-2 and TRBJ2-5; D gene ambiguous. Germline CDR1 is SGHAT and CDR2 is FQNNGV. V was shortened by 3 bases and J by 8 bases, with 7 bases between the two germline ends. The CDR3 is 11 amino acids. The CDR3 region is CASSFEATQYF. The CDR3 DNA reads as TGTGCCAGCAGCTTTGAGGCTACCCAGTACTTC.

V usage is TRBV5-6 and J usage is TRBJ2-7, with D possibly being TRBD2 (5 bases). The CDR3 is 15 residues long. Germline lookup yields CDR1 SGHDT and CDR2 YYEEEE. Between the trimmed V and J ends, which lost 5 bases and 0 bases, there was a span of 15 bases. The chain's CDR3 is CASSLGLTSSYEQYF. The CDR3 DNA sequence: TGTGCCAGCAGTCTCGGACTCACGAGCTCCTACGAGCAGTACTTC.

The CDR3 DNA follows: TGTGCCAGCAGCCAAGAGGGTGGGACTAGCAGATACGAGCAGTACTTC. Its protein product is CASSQEGGTSRYEQYF. The rearrangement joins TRBV4-2 to TRBJ2-7, with TRBD2 matching 9 bases. V trimming: 0 bases; J trimming: 4 bases; junction bases outside the gene matches: 7. This CDR3 has 16 residues. CDR1 LGHNA and CDR2 YNFKEQ come from the germline V gene.

The genes are TRBV9 and TRBJ2-3; TRBD1 matches 11 bases. Germline V gene sequence: CDR1 SGDLS, CDR2 YYNGEE. V was clipped by 4 bases and J by 2 bases; unmatched bases: 6. This CDR3 comprises 16 residues. CDR3 sequence (DNA): TGTGCCAGCAGCCACCCGGGACAGGGGGTCACAGATACGCAGTATTTT. Its translation is CASSHPGQGVTDTQYF.

The chain is built from TRBV14 and TRBJ2-3, with a possible D match to TRBD2 (6 bases). Looked up from germline, CDR1 is SGHDN and CDR2 is FVKESK. The length of the CDR3 is 15 residues. With 7 bases removed from V and 1 base from J, the gap between germline ends came to 15 bases. CDR3 nucleotides: TGTGCCAGCAACAACCTCGGGGGACGCACAGATACGCAGTATTTT. As protein: CASNNLGGRTDTQYF.

This chain uses TRBV9 with TRBJ1-4; no definite D call. CDR1 is SGDLS, CDR2 YYNGEE, per germline. V was shortened by 0 bases and J by 7 bases, with 7 bases between the two germline ends. This CDR3 has 13 residues. The CDR3 loop reads CASSVASGEKLFF. In DNA form, the CDR3 reads TGTGCCAGCAGCGTAGCCTCGGGTGAAAAACTGTTTTTT.

The rearrangement links TRBV7-2 to TRBJ2-3; D is undetermined. Trimming stripped 3 bases from V and 0 bases from J, with 10 bases between. CDR1 is SGHTA and CDR2 is FQGNSA in the germline V gene. This CDR3 has 15 residues. The CDR3 loop reads CASSFSGTSTDTQYF. The CDR3 DNA reads as TGTGCCAGCAGCTTTTCAGGAACTAGCACAGATACGCAGTATTTT. Drawing the rest from reference TRBV7-2 and TRBJ2-3, the complete variable domain is GAGVSQSPSNKVTEKGKDVELRCDPISGHTALYWYRQSLGQGLEFLIYFQGNSAPDKSGLPSDRFSAERTGGSVSTLTIQRTQQEDSAVYLCASSFSGTSTDTQYFGPGTRLTVL.

As regards this clone: Its ends do not fully match the called genes, so a read error is possible. The chain employs TRBV7-7 and TRBJ2-2; D perhaps matches TRBD1 (5 bases). Germline assignment: CDR1 SSHAT and CDR2 FNYEAQ (reference sequence). There are 15 residues in the CDR3. The CDR3 nucleotides are TGTGCTAGCAGCCCCGCATTAGGGGTTGCCGGGGAGCTGTTTTTT. It translates to CASSPALGVAGELFF.

The rearrangement uses TRBV7-2 and TRBJ1-1; a weak D match, TRBD1 (6 bases). The CDR3 is made up of 14 amino acids. CDR1 and CDR2 from the germline V gene are SGHTA and FQGNSA. The V gene lost 5 bases and the J gene lost 1 base, with 11 bases spanning the gap. In DNA, the CDR3 is TGTGCCAGCAGCCTTAGGACAGCGAACACTGAAGCTTTCTTT. This encodes CASSLRTANTEAFF. The whole variable domain, remainder taken from reference TRBV7-2 and TRBJ1-1, is GAGVSQSPSNKVTEKGKDVELRCDPISGHTALYWYRQSLGQGLEFLIYFQGNSAPDKSGLPSDRFSAERTGGSVSTLTIQRTQQEDSAVYLCASSLRTANTEAFFGQGTRLTVV.